These 20 T cell receptor beta chains came from one sample sequenced in a study of shared clonotypes between healthy human individuals. Sequencing was performed with immunoSEQ multiplex PCR; in TCRdb, only in-frame clones are kept and a portion is missing. Among about 2,500,000 clones, more than 80% were seen once, and the ten largest hold around 0.14%. Sequencing was done on a sample of naive CD4+ T cells sorted from blood. Documented subset: CD45RA+ positively selected. These receptors came from a man younger than 35 in good health.

V usage is TRBV11-3 and J usage is TRBJ2-3, with D tentatively TRBD2 (6 bases). Germline V gene lookup returns CDR1 SGHNT and CDR2 YENEEA. Trimming took 5 bases from V and 2 from J, leaving 17 bases between them. The CDR3 extends over 16 amino acids. The chain's CDR3 is CASSRGEAAYTDTQYF. The CDR3 DNA is TGTGCCAGCAGCCGAGGGGAGGCGGCCTACACAGATACGCAGTATTTT.

The rearrangement joins TRBV4-1 to TRBJ1-2; TRBD1 is a possible D gene (6 bases). V was shortened by 4 bases and J by 4 bases, with 16 bases between the two germline ends. Germline V gene lookup returns CDR1 MGHRA and CDR2 YSYEKL. CDR3 length: 15 residues. CDR3 amino acids: CASSPPRTEIYGYTF. The CDR3 region has the DNA TGCGCCAGCAGCCCTCCGCGGACAGAAATCTATGGCTACACCTTC.

The genes are TRBV18 and TRBJ1-1, with no clear D. This CDR3 is 14 amino acids long. The ends were cut back, 0 bases at V and 7 bases at J, with 12 bases in the middle. Per germline, CDR1 KGHSH and CDR2 LQKENI. The CDR3 DNA reads as TGTGCCAGCTCACCACCATCCGGGTTGAATGAAGCTTTCTTT. The encoded protein is CASSPPSGLNEAFF.

This chain links TRBV2 with TRBJ2-5; TRBD2 agrees at 14 bases. The V segment lost 6 bases and the J segment 5 bases; nucleotides outside the gene matches: 8. The CDR3 has 16 residues. CDR1 and CDR2 (germline): SNHLY, FYNNEI. CDR3 bases: TGTGCCAGCAGCGTTATTAGACTAGCGGGGGGGGAGACCCAGTACTTC. Residues: CASSVIRLAGGETQYF.

This clone was found once. The CDR3 region is CASTLRGDSNQPQHF. The DNA of the CDR3 is TGTGCCAGCACCCTACGGGGAGATAGCAATCAGCCCCAGCATTTT. The chain links TRBV27 to TRBJ1-5; no clear D. Germline V gene sequence: CDR1 MNHEY, CDR2 SMNVEV (reference sequence). The CDR3 spans 15 residues. Trimming took off 7 bases at V and 0 bases at J, with 13 bases between the two ends.

This clone occurred once. The genes are TRBV9 and TRBJ2-1; D possibly corresponds to TRBD2 (6 bases). The CDR3 has 13 residues. V was pared by 3 bases and J by 12 bases, with 16 bases between. The germline V gene has CDR1 SGDLS and CDR2 YYNGEE. Written as DNA, the CDR3 is TGTGCCAGCAGCGCGGGGCCGGGACTTGGGCAGTTCTTC. The encoded protein is CASSAGPGLGQFF.

This clone was found once. The J gene is TRBJ1-1, the V gene TRBV19; tentatively, D is TRBD1 (6 bases). Germline assignment: CDR1 LNHDA and CDR2 SQIVND (reference sequence). CDR3 length: 15 residues. Between the trimmed V and J ends, which lost 5 bases and 1 base, there was a span of 14 bases. CDR3 coding DNA: TGTGCCAGTAGTGGTCGGGACAACTCGAACACTGAAGCTTTCTTT. This sequence encodes CASSGRDNSNTEAFF.

The chain carries TRBV7-2 and TRBJ2-7; 9 bases are a match to TRBD2. This CDR3 is 18 amino acids long. Germline CDR1 SGHTA, CDR2 FQGNSA. Trimming cost V 1 base and J 1 base; bases outside gene matches: 11. CDR3 amino acids: CASSLVVGMLAGSYEQYF. DNA of the CDR3: TGTGCCAGCAGCTTAGTAGTGGGGATGCTAGCGGGGTCCTACGAGCAGTACTTC.

The chain combines TRBV10-1 with TRBJ2-7; 10 positions agree with TRBD2. The V and J ends lost 8 bases and 0 bases, in that order; junction bases with no gene match: 7. The germline V gene encodes CDR1 WNHNN and CDR2 SYGVQD (reference sequence). This CDR3 has 15 amino acids. In DNA form, the CDR3 reads TGCGCCAGCGTGCGACTAGCGGGCAGCTCCTACGAGCAGTACTTC. Translating it yields CASVRLAGSSYEQYF.

The CDR3 nucleotides are TGTGCCAGCAGGGAACCGGGACTAGTATATGCTGAGCAGTTCTTC. This gives the protein CASREPGLVYAEQFF. The rearrangement links TRBV7-2 to TRBJ2-1; 8 bases line up with TRBD2. Losses at the gene ends were 6 bases for V and 9 bases for J; bases not matched to a gene: 13. The CDR3 runs 15 residues. The germline V gene has CDR1 SGHTA and CDR2 FQGNSA.

The gene calls are TRBV5-4 and TRBJ1-1; 9 bases agree with TRBD1. Germline V CDR1 and CDR2: SGHNT, YYREEE (reference sequence). The V gene end was trimmed by 4 bases and the J gene end by 1 base; junction bases not matched to a gene: 17. This CDR3 region has 19 residues. In nucleotides, the CDR3 is TGTGCCAGCAGCCCAAATGGGGGACAGGGAGTAATTGGGAACACTGAAGCTTTCTTT. It codes for CASSPNGGQGVIGNTEAFF.

The chain employs TRBV21-1 and TRBJ1-1; the table's D call TRBD1 went unverified against the DNA. TRBV21-1 is assigned pseudogene status. The CDR3 covers 16 residues. The CDR3 reads CASSARRQERNTEAFF. The DNA of the CDR3 is TGTGCCAGCAGCGCCCGCCGACAGGAGAGGAACACTGAAGCTTTCTTT.

The rearrangement joins TRBV28 to TRBJ1-4, with D uncertain. This CDR3 region has 16 residues. CDR1 is MDHEN, CDR2 SYDVKM, per germline. Trimming took 9 bases from V and 4 from J, leaving 21 bases between them. CDR3 DNA: TGTGCCAGTGAGAACCCTAATAGGAGCTTTAATGAAAAACTGTTTTTT. Translated, it gives CASENPNRSFNEKLFF.

A note on this clone: Because the CDR3's place on the DNA is in doubt, the DNA is left out and the CDR3 is given as listed by TCRdb. J is TRBJ2-7 and V is TRBV6-5; TRBD1, the table's D call, lacks a check against the DNA. The CDR3 is made up of 15 amino acids, end residues included. In germline, CDR1 is MNHEY, CDR2 SVGAGI. CDR3 loop: CASSSSGQGWNEQYF.

This rearrangement joins TRBV5-1 to TRBJ1-1; D is uncertain. This CDR3 spans 15 amino acids. CDR1 is SGHRS, CDR2 YFSETQ, per germline. V shed 0 bases and J shed 1 base, with 10 bases lying between them. In DNA, the CDR3 is TGCGCCAGCAGCTTGGAGGCACGTCCGAACACTGAAGCTTTCTTT. Its translation is CASSLEARPNTEAFF.

The chain carries TRBV7-2 and TRBJ1-1, with D perhaps matching TRBD1 (5 bases). The CDR3 contains 14 residues. Germline-derived CDR1 and CDR2 are SGHTA and FQGNSA. V was trimmed by 5 bases and J by 4 bases, leaving 14 bases between them. The CDR3 bases are TGTGCCAGCAGCCCGAAGGGAGGGGTCACTGAAGCTTTCTTT. Translated: CASSPKGGVTEAFF.

J is TRBJ1-2 and V is TRBV6-1, with D possibly TRBD1 on 6 matching bases. The germline CDR1 and CDR2 sequences are MNHNS and SASEGT. CDR3 length equals 14 residues. Trimming cost V 7 bases and J 3 bases, with 15 bases left between them. CDR3 bases: TGTGCCAGCAACGAGGACAGAGGGTACTATGGCTACACCTTC. Amino acids: CASNEDRGYYGYTF.

The chain recombines TRBV18 with TRBJ1-4; D gene uncertain. The CDR3 contains 13 residues. Germline CDR1 reads KGHSH; CDR2 reads LQKENI. Trimming removed 7 bases from V and 3 bases from J, with 9 bases in between. The CDR3 spells CASLRSSNEKLFF. The CDR3 DNA follows: TGTGCCAGCTTGCGGTCTTCTAATGAAAAACTGTTTTTT.

This clone was observed a single time. The chain links TRBV11-2 to TRBJ1-2; D possibly corresponds to TRBD1 (6 bases). The CDR3 extends over 14 amino acids. Trimming left V 5 bases short and J 2 bases short, with 12 bases between. Germline assignment: CDR1 SGHAT and CDR2 FQNNGV. The CDR3 DNA sequence: TGTGCCAGCAGCCCCACGGACAGCAACTATGGCTACACCTTC. This translates into CASSPTDSNYGYTF. The full variable domain, with the rest looked up from reference TRBV11-2 and TRBJ1-2, is EAGVAQSPRYKIIEKRQSVAFWCNPISGHATLYWYQQILGQGPKLLIQFQNNGVVDDSQLPKDRFSAERLKGVDSTLKIQPAKLEDSAVYLCASSPTDSNYGYTFGSGTRLTVV.

This chain joins TRBV5-6 and TRBJ2-3; D perhaps matches TRBD2 (6 bases). Germline V CDR1 and CDR2: SGHDT, YYEEEE. There are 15 residues in the CDR3. V was trimmed by 1 base and J by 3 bases, leaving 12 bases between them. CDR3 coding DNA: TGTGCCAGCAGCTTGACAGGCGGAGGGACAGATACGCAGTATTTT. The encoded protein is CASSLTGGGTDTQYF. The full variable domain, completed using reference TRBV5-6 and TRBJ2-3, is DAGVTQSPTHLIKTRGQQVTLRCSPKSGHDTVSWYQQALGQGPQFIFQYYEEEERQRGNFPDRFSGHQFPNYSSELNVNALLLGDSALYLCASSLTGGGTDTQYFGPGTRLTVL.